Listed below are T cell receptor beta chains from one sample, sequenced in a study of blood T cell repertoires in COVID-19. Libraries were prepared by immunoSEQ multiplex PCR; TCRdb keeps only in-frame clonotypes and omits some of them. The sample lists 100,000 to 150,000 clones; around 81% were seen once. What was sequenced was peripheral blood. The source is a woman aged 45-65 years with acute or convalescent COVID-19. Both conserved end residues are part of each CDR3. Fields, in order: D gene, clone size, J gene, V gene, CDR3 DNA, CDR3 protein. A D gene is named only where the DNA matches it firmly. Clone size is not always given. Where it is, it says once, few, many or a class for expanded clones.

d_gene: .; abundance: once; j_gene: TRBJ1-2; v_gene: TRBV7-9; CDR3nt: TGTGCCAGCAGCCATAATCAGGCTGGTGGCTACACCTTC; CDR3aa: CASSHNQAGGYTF
d_gene: TRBD2; abundance: .; j_gene: TRBJ2-1; v_gene: TRBV19; CDR3nt: TGTGCCAGTACAGACCGTAGCGGGGGGTACAATGAGCAGTTCTTC; CDR3aa: CASTDRSGGYNEQFF
d_gene: TRBD2; abundance: .; j_gene: TRBJ2-1; v_gene: TRBV20-1; CDR3nt: TGCAGTGCTAGTCGAAACCCGGGACTAGCGAGCGATGAGCAGTTCTTC; CDR3aa: CSASRNPGLASDEQFF
d_gene: .; abundance: few; j_gene: TRBJ1-6; v_gene: TRBV2; CDR3nt: TGTGCCAGCAGTGCCACAAATAATTCACCCCTCCACTTT; CDR3aa: CASSATNNSPLHF
d_gene: .; abundance: .; j_gene: TRBJ1-2; v_gene: TRBV7-9; CDR3nt: TGTGCCAGCAGCCCGGACAGACTGGGCTATGGCTACACCTTC; CDR3aa: CASSPDRLGYGYTF
d_gene: TRBD1; abundance: .; j_gene: TRBJ2-1; v_gene: TRBV11-3; CDR3nt: TGTGCCAGCAGCTTAGATTTGGACAGGGAAACCGGTGAGCAGTTCTTC; CDR3aa: CASSLDLDRETGEQFF
d_gene: .; abundance: .; j_gene: TRBJ2-3; v_gene: TRBV7-6; CDR3nt: TGTGCCAGCAGCCCCCGAGATCGCGAGCGGATCACAGATACGCAGTATTTT; CDR3aa: CASSPRDRERITDTQYF
d_gene: .; abundance: .; j_gene: TRBJ2-2; v_gene: TRBV6-5; CDR3nt: TGTGCCAGCAGTTACTCGAGAGAGACCGGGGAGCTGTTTTTT; CDR3aa: CASSYSRETGELFF
d_gene: TRBD2; abundance: .; j_gene: TRBJ2-7; v_gene: TRBV27; CDR3nt: TGTGCCAGCAGTTTTATTAGCGGGAGCTACGAGCAGTACTTC; CDR3aa: CASSFISGSYEQYF
d_gene: .; abundance: few; j_gene: TRBJ1-6; v_gene: TRBV3-1/TRBV3-2; CDR3nt: TGTGCCAGCAGCCACCCAGGGGATTCACCCCTCCACTTT; CDR3aa: CASSHPGDSPLHF
d_gene: .; abundance: once; j_gene: TRBJ1-5; v_gene: TRBV12-3/TRBV12-4; CDR3nt: TGTGCCAGCAGTTTACGGGTAGATCAGCCCCAGCATTTT; CDR3aa: CASSLRVDQPQHF
d_gene: .; abundance: .; j_gene: TRBJ1-2; v_gene: TRBV18; CDR3nt: TGTGCCAGCTCACCACCGGACAACTCGAACTATGGCTACACCTTC; CDR3aa: CASSPPDNSNYGYTF
d_gene: .; abundance: .; j_gene: TRBJ1-4; v_gene: TRBV7-9; CDR3nt: TGTGCCAGCAGCGACCTCGGGCGGGGAGAAAAACTGTTTTTT; CDR3aa: CASSDLGRGEKLFF
d_gene: .; abundance: .; j_gene: TRBJ2-5; v_gene: TRBV2; CDR3nt: TGTGCCAGCAGTGAACGGGGGGCGGCCCAGTACTTC; CDR3aa: CASSERGAAQYF
d_gene: .; abundance: .; j_gene: TRBJ1-6; v_gene: TRBV7-6; CDR3nt: TGTGCCAGCAGCTCGGTCGGACATCTGCAGGGAAGGAATTCACCCCTCCACTTT; CDR3aa: CASSSVGHLQGRNSPLHF
d_gene: TRBD1; abundance: .; j_gene: TRBJ2-7; v_gene: TRBV5-1; CDR3nt: TGCGCCAGCAGCCCCACCCCGTCGGACAGGGGGTCCTACGAGCAGTACTTC; CDR3aa: CASSPTPSDRGSYEQYF